Listed below are T cell receptor beta chains from one sample, sequenced in a study of shared T cell receptors in the human thymus. Produced via immunoSEQ multiplex PCR; TCRdb's table is partial and in-frame only. Of hundreds of thousands of clones listed, 75% to 90% are singletons. The data were also submitted as part of a second study, on human thymus T cells.

The sequencing sample was made of thymocytes. The receptors shown here come from a girl under three years old with a congenital heart defect. Each CDR3 is given with its conserved first and last residue. The D gene is left open where the match is weak. Clone size, where shown, is once, few, many, or a class for clones that have expanded.

j_gene: TRBJ1-1
v_gene: TRBV7-9
len: 13
d_gene: .
abundance: .
CDR3nt: TGTGCCAGCAGCTTAGATCTCGTCACTGAAGCTTTCTTT
CDR3aa: CASSLDLVTEAFF

j_gene: TRBJ1-6
v_gene: TRBV10-3
len: 13
d_gene: .
abundance: .
CDR3nt: TGTGCCATCAGTGTGGGGCGTCACTCACCCCTCCACTTT
CDR3aa: CAISVGRHSPLHF

j_gene: TRBJ1-4
v_gene: TRBV15
len: 19
d_gene: TRBD1
abundance: .
CDR3nt: TGTGCCACCAGCAGAGGCGCACCAACAAAGACAGGGAGGAATGAAAAACTGTTTTTT
CDR3aa: CATSRGAPTKTGRNEKLFF

j_gene: TRBJ2-1
v_gene: TRBV14
len: 15
d_gene: TRBD1
abundance: .
CDR3nt: TGTGCCAGCAGCTGGATCCGGGACAGGGGCAATGAGCAGTTCTTC
CDR3aa: CASSWIRDRGNEQFF

j_gene: TRBJ2-2
v_gene: TRBV7-8
len: 20
d_gene: TRBD1
abundance: .
CDR3nt: TGTGCCAGCAGCTTACCAACCTGGGACAGGCGAAACTCGAACACCGGGGAGCTGTTTTTT
CDR3aa: CASSLPTWDRRNSNTGELFF

j_gene: TRBJ2-7
v_gene: TRBV14
len: 17
d_gene: TRBD2
abundance: .
CDR3nt: TGTGCCAGCAGCCCAGACTTTAGCGGGGGGGCCTCCTACGAGCAGTACTTC
CDR3aa: CASSPDFSGGASYEQYF

j_gene: TRBJ1-2
v_gene: TRBV4-1
len: 15
d_gene: .
abundance: .
CDR3nt: TGCGCCAGCAGCCAAGAATCGGGGGAAGAGGATGGCTACACCTTC
CDR3aa: CASSQESGEEDGYTF

j_gene: TRBJ1-1
v_gene: TRBV7-2
len: 17
d_gene: .
abundance: .
CDR3nt: TGTGCCAGCAGCCTACCAGACCGACAGATAACGAACACTGAAGCTTTCTTT
CDR3aa: CASSLPDRQITNTEAFF

j_gene: TRBJ2-6
v_gene: TRBV19
len: 16
d_gene: TRBD1
abundance: .
CDR3nt: TGTGCCAGTAGTAGGGACAGGAGCTCTGGGGCCAACGTCCTGACTTTC
CDR3aa: CASSRDRSSGANVLTF

j_gene: TRBJ1-5
v_gene: TRBV19
len: 21
d_gene: TRBD1
abundance: .
CDR3nt: TGTGCCAGTAGTATAAGGGGGTTGGCCTCTGGGGCCCGACAGGGTAATCAGCCCCAGCATTTT
CDR3aa: CASSIRGLASGARQGNQPQHF

j_gene: TRBJ2-5
v_gene: TRBV5-1
len: 15
d_gene: .
abundance: .
CDR3nt: TGCGCCAGCAGCACGACATTCCCGAGGGAAGAGACCCAGTACTTC
CDR3aa: CASSTTFPREETQYF

j_gene: TRBJ2-3
v_gene: TRBV5-8
len: 17
d_gene: .
abundance: few
CDR3nt: TGTGCCAGCAGCCCCAACGAGGCGTCGCCAACGACAGATACGCAGTATTTT
CDR3aa: CASSPNEASPTTDTQYF

j_gene: TRBJ2-5
v_gene: TRBV27
len: 13
d_gene: .
abundance: .
CDR3nt: TGTGCCACCCTGGGGGGAGAAGAAGAGACCCAGTACTTC
CDR3aa: CATLGGEEETQYF

j_gene: TRBJ2-2
v_gene: TRBV25-1
len: 17
d_gene: TRBD1
abundance: .
CDR3nt: TGTGCCAGCAGTGAGTATGCGGGACAGGGGAGAAGGGAGGAGCTGTTTTTT
CDR3aa: CASSEYAGQGRREELFF

j_gene: TRBJ1-6
v_gene: TRBV7-2
len: 13
d_gene: .
abundance: once
CDR3nt: TGTGCCAGCAGCTTAGTATCTAATTCACCCCTCCACTTT
CDR3aa: CASSLVSNSPLHF

j_gene: TRBJ1-5
v_gene: TRBV6-1
len: 14
d_gene: .
abundance: .
CDR3nt: TGTGCCAGCATTGCCACAGGGTCAAATCAGCCCCAGCATTTT
CDR3aa: CASIATGSNQPQHF

j_gene: TRBJ1-1
v_gene: TRBV5-4
len: 16
d_gene: TRBD1
abundance: .
CDR3nt: TGTGCCAGCAGCGACGAATACCGGGACAGGGGCACTGAAGCTTTCTTT
CDR3aa: CASSDEYRDRGTEAFF

j_gene: TRBJ1-2
v_gene: TRBV25-1
len: 13
d_gene: TRBD1
abundance: .
CDR3nt: TGTGCCAGCAGCCGAGACAGGGGGTCTGGCTACACCTTC
CDR3aa: CASSRDRGSGYTF

j_gene: TRBJ1-6
v_gene: TRBV6-5
len: 15
d_gene: .
abundance: .
CDR3nt: TGTGCCAGCAGGGAAACCGGGATGAAAGATTCACCCCTCCACTTT
CDR3aa: CASRETGMKDSPLHF

j_gene: TRBJ1-6
v_gene: TRBV15
len: 15
d_gene: .
abundance: .
CDR3nt: TGTGCCACCAGCAGAGATCTTTACAGCGGGTCACCCCTCCACTTT
CDR3aa: CATSRDLYSGSPLHF

j_gene: TRBJ1-4
v_gene: TRBV2
len: 13
d_gene: TRBD1
abundance: .
CDR3nt: TGTGCCAGCACAGGGGGCTTAGGAGAAAAACTGTTTTTT
CDR3aa: CASTGGLGEKLFF

j_gene: TRBJ1-3
v_gene: TRBV9
len: 17
d_gene: .
abundance: .
CDR3nt: TGTGCCAGCAGCGTAGGGGCAAGGGGGAAGTCTGGAAACACCATATATTTT
CDR3aa: CASSVGARGKSGNTIYF

j_gene: TRBJ2-2
v_gene: TRBV9
len: 14
d_gene: TRBD1
abundance: .
CDR3nt: TGTGCCAGCAGCGGACAGGGGGCGATCGGGGAGCTGTTTTTT
CDR3aa: CASSGQGAIGELFF

j_gene: TRBJ2-7
v_gene: TRBV11-2
len: 16
d_gene: TRBD1
abundance: .
CDR3nt: TGTGCCAGCAGCCGTGGGACAGGGAAGGCATCCTACGAGCAGTACTTC
CDR3aa: CASSRGTGKASYEQYF